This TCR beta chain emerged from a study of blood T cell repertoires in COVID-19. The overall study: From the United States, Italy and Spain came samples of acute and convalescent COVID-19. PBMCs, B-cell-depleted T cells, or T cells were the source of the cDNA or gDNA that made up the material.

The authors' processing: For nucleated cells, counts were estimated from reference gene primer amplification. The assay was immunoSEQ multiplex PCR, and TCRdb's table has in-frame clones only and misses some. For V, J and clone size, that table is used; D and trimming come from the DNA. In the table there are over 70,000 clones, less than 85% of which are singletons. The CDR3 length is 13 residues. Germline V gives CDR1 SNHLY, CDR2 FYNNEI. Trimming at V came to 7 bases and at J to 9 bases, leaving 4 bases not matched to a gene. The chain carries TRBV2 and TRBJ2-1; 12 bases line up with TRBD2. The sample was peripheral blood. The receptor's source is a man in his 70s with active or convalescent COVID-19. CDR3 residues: CASNLAGGLEQFF. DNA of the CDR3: TGTGCCAGCAATCTAGCGGGGGGGCTTGAGCAGTTCTTC.